This entry features one T cell receptor (beta chain) sequence. The clone's antigen remains unknown. There are no base qualities to consult, and no much larger clone falls within one base. The trial excluded patients who had a history of autoimmune disease or were on systemic immunosuppression. Peripheral blood for TCR sequencing was collected from all dose cohorts at baseline, on cycle 4 day 1, and on cycle 7 day 1. The samples were taken from a phase I, first-in-human, multicenter, open-label dose-escalation trial of ivuxolimab. The trial enrolled adults with locally advanced or metastatic head and neck squamous cell, hepatocellular, melanoma or renal cell carcinoma. Before TCR sequencing, CD4+ T cells and CD8+ T cells from peripheral blood were sorted into separate populations. This record comes from a study of OX40 agonist ivuxolimab in advanced cancers. Notes on the research overall: The costimulatory receptor OX40 (CD134) was targeted by ivuxolimab, a fully human IgG2 agonistic monoclonal antibody. Intravenous ivuxolimab was administered to patients every 2 weeks at six dose levels: 0.01, 0.1, 0.3, 1.5, 3 and 10 mg/kg. Among the approximately 50 dose-escalation patients, 19 had hepatocellular carcinoma, around 15 melanoma, 9 renal cell carcinoma and 9 head and neck cancer. The dose-escalation cohort was almost 85% male with a mean age of about 60 years, ranging from about 23 to 85. Patients were allowed to have had prior anti-PD-1, anti-PD-L1 or anti-CTLA-4 therapy, and roughly 40% of the dose-escalation patients had previously received checkpoint inhibitors. Partial responses were achieved by three dose-escalation patients, of whom one had hepatocellular carcinoma and two had cutaneous melanoma. The purpose of peripheral TCRbeta sequencing was to test whether ivuxolimab changed TCR sequence diversity and led to clonal T-cell expansion. The paper covers the monotherapy dose-escalation part of the phase I ivuxolimab trial, which included N ≈ 57 patients. What the study reported, not specific to this receptor: At doses of 0.1 to 3.0 mg/kg, clonal expansion of both CD4+ and CD8+ blood T cells was observed from baseline to week 6. After ivuxolimab, more expanded clones were found on average in CD8+ T cells than in CD4+ T cells. Partial responders in the 0.1-3.0 mg/kg groups had among the lowest normalized peripheral clonal expansion, especially among CD8+ T cells. The antigen specificity of the peripheral T cells that underwent clonal expansion was not determined. Low levels of normalized T-cell clonal expansion were also shown by some nonresponding patients.

Genomic DNA was extracted from sorted cells for sequencing of the TCRbeta CDR3 region. The immunoSEQ Assay was used to sequence the TCRbeta CDR3 regions. TCRdb mirrors the immuneACCESS table, restricted to in-frame sequences. Some clones are absent from its copies; in checked studies, under half trace to an unresolved V gene, and the reason for the others is unknown. This sample holds roughly 15,000 clones; over 80% were observed only once. 43% of the sample is held by the ten biggest clonotypes. CDR1 and CDR2 were assigned from the germline V gene as SGDLS and YYNGEE. Including cysteine and phenylalanine, the CDR3 has 16 amino acids. CDR3 DNA is the only sequence kept; it has 48 bases, read in frame from the first base. The V end gives up 2 bases and the J end 5 bases, leaving 6 bases in the junction not matched to a gene.

This sample comprised CD4+ or CD8+ T cells sorted from blood, obtained in a trial of the OX40 agonist ivuxolimab. This clonotype originated in an adult with an advanced solid tumor such as melanoma, head and neck, liver or kidney cancer. The chain is made from TRBV9 and TRBJ2-5; 13 of the junction bases match TRBD2. The CDR3 protein: CASSVTSGRAGETQYF. The nucleotide sequence reads TGTGCCAGCAGCGTTACTAGCGGGAGGGCCGGGGAGACCCAGTACTTC.